The clone carrying this TCR beta chain was seen at least ten times. Its target is not known. The sample comes from a study of neurological immune-mediated disorders. General observations from the study: None of the CDR3 amino acid sequences of expanded clones were shared across subjects, and this suggested private repertoires in all groups. The greatest TCR clonal expansion occurred in HTLV-1-associated myelopathy and the least in multiple sclerosis, which fell below healthy controls.

V was trimmed by 6 bases and J by 5 bases, leaving 17 bases between them. This CDR3 has 14 residues. CDR1 and CDR2 from the germline V gene are SGHRS and YFSETQ. Synthesis of cDNA was accomplished via 5'RACE employing 10-nucleotide random UMIs. Over 200 million TCR-beta sequences, together covering 15-18 subjects, were produced by every individual sequencing run that was carried out. TCRdb reanalysed the 5' RACE reads using MiXCR and keeps one entry per CDR3 protein. The sample has tens of thousands of distinct CDR3 sequences, approximately 17% seen once. This TCR derives from a woman aged 40 to 50 in good health. Sequencing was done on a sample of PBMCs. The rearrangement uses TRBV5-1 and TRBJ2-5, with TRBD2 as a possible D gene (5 bases). CDR3 nucleotides: TGCGCCAGCACCAAACTCTTGAGGAGGGAGACCCAGTACTTC. Its protein is CASTKLLRRETQYF.